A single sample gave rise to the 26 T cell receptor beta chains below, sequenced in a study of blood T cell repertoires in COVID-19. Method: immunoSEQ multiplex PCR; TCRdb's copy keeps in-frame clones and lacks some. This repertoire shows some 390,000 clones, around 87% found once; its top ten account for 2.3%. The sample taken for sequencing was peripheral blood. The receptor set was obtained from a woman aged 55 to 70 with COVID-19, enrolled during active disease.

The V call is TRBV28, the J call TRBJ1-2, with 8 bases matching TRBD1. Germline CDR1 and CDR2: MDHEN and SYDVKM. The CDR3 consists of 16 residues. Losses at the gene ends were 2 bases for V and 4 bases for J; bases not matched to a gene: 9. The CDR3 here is CASSLNGQGWSYGYTF. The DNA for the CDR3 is TGTGCCAGCAGTTTAAACGGACAGGGTTGGAGCTATGGCTACACCTTC.

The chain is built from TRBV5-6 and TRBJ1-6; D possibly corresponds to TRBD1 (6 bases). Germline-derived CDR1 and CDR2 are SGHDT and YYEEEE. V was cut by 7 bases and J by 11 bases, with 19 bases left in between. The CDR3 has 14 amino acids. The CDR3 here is CASETIRGSAPLHF. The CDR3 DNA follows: TGTGCCAGCGAAACGATCAGGGGCAGTGCACCCCTCCACTTT.

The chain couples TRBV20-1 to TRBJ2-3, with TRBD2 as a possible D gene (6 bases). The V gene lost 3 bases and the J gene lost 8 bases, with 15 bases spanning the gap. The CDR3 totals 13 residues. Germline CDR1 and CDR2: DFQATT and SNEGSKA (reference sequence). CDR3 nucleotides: TGCAGTGCTAGTTGGGACGGGGGTTTTACGCAGTATTTT. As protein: CSASWDGGFTQYF.

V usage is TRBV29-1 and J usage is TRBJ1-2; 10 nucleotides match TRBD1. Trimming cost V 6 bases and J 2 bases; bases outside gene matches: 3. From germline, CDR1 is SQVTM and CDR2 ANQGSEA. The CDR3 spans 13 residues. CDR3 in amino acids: CSVRGQGNYGYTF. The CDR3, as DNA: TGCAGCGTGAGGGGACAGGGGAACTATGGCTACACCTTC.

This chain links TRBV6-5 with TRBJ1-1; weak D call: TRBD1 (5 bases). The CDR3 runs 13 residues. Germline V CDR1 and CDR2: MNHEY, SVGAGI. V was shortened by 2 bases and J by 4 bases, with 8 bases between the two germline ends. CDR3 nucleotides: TGTGCCAGCAGTTACAGGGGTCTCACTGAAGCTTTCTTT. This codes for CASSYRGLTEAFF.

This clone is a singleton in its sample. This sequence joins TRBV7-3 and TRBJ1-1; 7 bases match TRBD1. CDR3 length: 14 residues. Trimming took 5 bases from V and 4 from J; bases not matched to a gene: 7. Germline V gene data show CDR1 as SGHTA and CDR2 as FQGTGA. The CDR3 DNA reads TGTGCCAGCAGCAGACAGGGTGGGAGCACTGAAGCTTTCTTT. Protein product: CASSRQGGSTEAFF.

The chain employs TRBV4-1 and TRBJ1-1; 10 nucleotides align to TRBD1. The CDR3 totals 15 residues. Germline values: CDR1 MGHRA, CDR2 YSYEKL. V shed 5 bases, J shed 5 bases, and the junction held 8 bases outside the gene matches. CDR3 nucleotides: TGCGCCAGCAGCATTCAGACAGGGGGCGCGACTGAAGCTTTCTTT. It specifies CASSIQTGGATEAFF.

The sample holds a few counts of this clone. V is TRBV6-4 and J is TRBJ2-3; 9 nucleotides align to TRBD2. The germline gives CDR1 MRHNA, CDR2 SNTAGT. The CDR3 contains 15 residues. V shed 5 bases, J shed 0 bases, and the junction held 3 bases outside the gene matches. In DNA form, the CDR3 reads TGTGCCAGCAGTCATAGCGGGGGTAGCACAGATACGCAGTATTTT. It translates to CASSHSGGSTDTQYF.

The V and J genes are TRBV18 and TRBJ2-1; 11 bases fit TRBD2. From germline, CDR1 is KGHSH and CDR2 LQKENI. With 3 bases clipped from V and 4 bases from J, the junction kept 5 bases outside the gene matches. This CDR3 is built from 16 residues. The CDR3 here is CASSPVASGGYNEQFF. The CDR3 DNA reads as TGTGCCAGCTCACCTGTGGCTAGCGGGGGGTACAATGAGCAGTTCTTC.

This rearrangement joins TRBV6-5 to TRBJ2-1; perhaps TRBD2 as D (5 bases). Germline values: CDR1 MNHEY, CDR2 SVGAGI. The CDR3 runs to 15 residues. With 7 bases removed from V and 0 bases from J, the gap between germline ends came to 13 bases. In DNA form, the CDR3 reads TGTGCCAGCAAAATTGGAGGAAGCTCCTACAATGAGCAGTTCTTC. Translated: CASKIGGSSYNEQFF.

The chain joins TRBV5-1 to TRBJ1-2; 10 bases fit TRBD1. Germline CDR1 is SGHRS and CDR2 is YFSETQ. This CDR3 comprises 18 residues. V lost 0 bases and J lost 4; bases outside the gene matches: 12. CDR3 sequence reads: CASSLVGVTGGSSYGYTF. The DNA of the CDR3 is TGCGCCAGCAGCTTGGTGGGCGTGACAGGGGGCAGTAGCTATGGCTACACCTTC.

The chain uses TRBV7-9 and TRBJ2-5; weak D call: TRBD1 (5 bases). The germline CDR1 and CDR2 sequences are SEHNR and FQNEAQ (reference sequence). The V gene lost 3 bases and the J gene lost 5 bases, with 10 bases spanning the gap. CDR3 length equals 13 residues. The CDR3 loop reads CASSFRDYETQYF. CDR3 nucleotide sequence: TGTGCCAGCAGCTTCAGGGATTACGAGACCCAGTACTTC.

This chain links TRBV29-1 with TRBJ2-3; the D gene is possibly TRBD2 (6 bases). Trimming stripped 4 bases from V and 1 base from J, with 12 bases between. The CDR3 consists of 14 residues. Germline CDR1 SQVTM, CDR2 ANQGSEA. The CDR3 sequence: CSVGSSVGTDTQYF. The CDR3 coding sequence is TGCAGCGTTGGTTCTAGCGTGGGCACAGATACGCAGTATTTT.

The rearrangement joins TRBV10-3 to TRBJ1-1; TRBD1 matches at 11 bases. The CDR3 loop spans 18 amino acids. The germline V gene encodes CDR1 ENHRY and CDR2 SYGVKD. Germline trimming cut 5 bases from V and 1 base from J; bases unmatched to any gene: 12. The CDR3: CAISLTPGQGARNTEAFF. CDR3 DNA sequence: TGTGCCATCAGTTTAACTCCCGGACAGGGGGCTCGGAACACTGAAGCTTTCTTT.

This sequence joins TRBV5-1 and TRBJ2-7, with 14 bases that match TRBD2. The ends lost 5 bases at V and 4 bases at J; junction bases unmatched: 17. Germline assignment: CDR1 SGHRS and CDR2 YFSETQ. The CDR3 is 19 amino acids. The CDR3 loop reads CASSFSYPGLAGALYEQYF. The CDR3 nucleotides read TGCGCCAGCAGTTTTTCCTATCCGGGACTAGCGGGGGCCCTATACGAGCAGTACTTC.

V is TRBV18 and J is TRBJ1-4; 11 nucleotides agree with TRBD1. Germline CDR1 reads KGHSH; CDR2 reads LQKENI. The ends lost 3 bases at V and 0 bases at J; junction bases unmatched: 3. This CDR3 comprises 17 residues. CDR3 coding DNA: TGTGCCAGCTCACCCTGGGACAGGGGGACAACTAATGAAAAACTGTTTTTT. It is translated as CASSPWDRGTTNEKLFF.

The CDR3 nucleotides are TGTGCCAGCAGCTCACAGGGCCCGAGGACTGAAGCTTTCTTT. This encodes CASSSQGPRTEAFF. The V call is TRBV5-4, the J call TRBJ1-1, with a weak D call TRBD1 (6 bases). Germline CDR1 SGHNT, CDR2 YYREEE (reference sequence). CDR3 length equals 14 residues. The V end was cut by 3 bases, the J end by 5 bases, with 14 bases between.

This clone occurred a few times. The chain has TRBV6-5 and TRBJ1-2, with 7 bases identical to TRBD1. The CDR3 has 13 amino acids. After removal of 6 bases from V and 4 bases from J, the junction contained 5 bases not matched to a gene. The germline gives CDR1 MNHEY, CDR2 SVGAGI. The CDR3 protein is CASSQGVFYGYTF. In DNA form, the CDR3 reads TGTGCCAGCAGCCAGGGGGTATTCTATGGCTACACCTTC.

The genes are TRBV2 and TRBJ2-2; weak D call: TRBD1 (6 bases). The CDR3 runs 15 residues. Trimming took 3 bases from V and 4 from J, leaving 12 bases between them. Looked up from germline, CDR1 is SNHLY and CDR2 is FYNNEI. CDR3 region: CASSDRGRGTGELFF. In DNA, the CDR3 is TGTGCCAGCAGTGACAGGGGCCGGGGCACCGGGGAGCTGTTTTTT.

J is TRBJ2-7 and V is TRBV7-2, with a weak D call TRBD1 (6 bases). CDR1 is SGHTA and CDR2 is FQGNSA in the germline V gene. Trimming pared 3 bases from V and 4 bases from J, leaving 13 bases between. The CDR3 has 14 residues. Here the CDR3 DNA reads TGTGCCAGCAGCTTCGTCACAGGGTCGTACGAGCAGTACTTC. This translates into CASSFVTGSYEQYF.

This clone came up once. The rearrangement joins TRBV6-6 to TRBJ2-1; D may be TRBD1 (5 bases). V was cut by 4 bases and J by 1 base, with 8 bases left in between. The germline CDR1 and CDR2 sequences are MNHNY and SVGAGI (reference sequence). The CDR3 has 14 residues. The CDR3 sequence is CASSSRASYNEQFF. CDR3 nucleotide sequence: TGTGCCAGCAGTTCCAGGGCGTCCTACAATGAGCAGTTCTTC.

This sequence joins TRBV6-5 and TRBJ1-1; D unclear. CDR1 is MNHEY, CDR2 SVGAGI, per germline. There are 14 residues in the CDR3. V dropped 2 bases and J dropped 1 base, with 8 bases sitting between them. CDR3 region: CASSYNSGNTEAFF. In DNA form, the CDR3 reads TGTGCCAGCAGTTACAACAGCGGGAACACTGAAGCTTTCTTT.

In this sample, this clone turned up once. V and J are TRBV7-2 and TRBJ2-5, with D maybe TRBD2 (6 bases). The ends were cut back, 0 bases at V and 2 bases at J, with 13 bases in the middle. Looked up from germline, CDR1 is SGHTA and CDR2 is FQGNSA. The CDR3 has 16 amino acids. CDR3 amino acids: CASSLAAGLGQETQYF. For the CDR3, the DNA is TGTGCCAGCAGCTTAGCTGCGGGACTGGGACAAGAGACCCAGTACTTC. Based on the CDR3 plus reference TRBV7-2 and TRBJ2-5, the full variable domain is GAGVSQSPSNKVTEKGKDVELRCDPISGHTALYWYRQSLGQGLEFLIYFQGNSAPDKSGLPSDRFSAERTGGSVSTLTIQRTQQEDSAVYLCASSLAAGLGQETQYFGPGTRLLVL.

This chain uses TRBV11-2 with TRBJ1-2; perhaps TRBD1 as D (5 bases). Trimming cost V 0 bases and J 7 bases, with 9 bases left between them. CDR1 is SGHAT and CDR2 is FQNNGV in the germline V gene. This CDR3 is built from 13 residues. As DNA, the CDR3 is TGTGCCAGCAGCTTAGATGGGGGGTCTGGCTACACCTTC. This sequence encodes CASSLDGGSGYTF.

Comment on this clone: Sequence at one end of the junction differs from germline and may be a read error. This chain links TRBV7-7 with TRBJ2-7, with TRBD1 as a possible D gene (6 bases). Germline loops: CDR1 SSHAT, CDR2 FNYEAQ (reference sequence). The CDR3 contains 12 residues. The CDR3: CASSPDRVKQYF. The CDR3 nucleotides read TGTGCTAGCAGCCCGGACAGAGTGAAGCAGTACTTC.

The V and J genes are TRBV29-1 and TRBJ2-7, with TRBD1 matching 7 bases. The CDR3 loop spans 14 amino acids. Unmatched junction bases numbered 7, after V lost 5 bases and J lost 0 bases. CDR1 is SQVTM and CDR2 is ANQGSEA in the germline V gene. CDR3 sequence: CSVLGQQSSYEQYF. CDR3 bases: TGCAGCGTTCTGGGACAGCAGAGCTCCTACGAGCAGTACTTC.